The 22 T cell receptor beta chains listed next were all sequenced from one sample in a study of blood T cell repertoires in COVID-19. The repertoire was sequenced with immunoSEQ multiplex PCR; TCRdb's copy has only in-frame clones and lacks some. The sample records 150,000 to 200,000 clones, approximately 81% being singletons. The sequencing input was peripheral blood. All receptors derive from a woman aged 70-85 years with COVID-19, enrolled during active disease.

J is TRBJ1-5 and V is TRBV15; D unclear. Trimming cost V 3 bases and J 2 bases, with 11 bases left between them. CDR1 and CDR2 from the germline V gene are LNHNV and YYDKDF (reference sequence). The CDR3 totals 15 residues. CDR3: CATSSWASGNQPQHF. The CDR3 bases are TGTGCCACCAGCAGTTGGGCGTCGGGCAATCAGCCCCAGCATTTT. Together with reference TRBV15 and TRBJ1-5, the CDR3 gives the full variable domain: DAMVIQNPRYQVTQFGKPVTLSCSQTLNHNVMYWYQQKSSQAPKLLFHYYDKDFNNEADTPDNFQSRRPNTSFCFLDIRSPGLGDTAMYLCATSSWASGNQPQHFGDGTRLSIL.

The V gene is TRBV5-1, the J gene TRBJ2-7; possibly TRBD2 for D (5 bases). Germline CDR1 is SGHRS and CDR2 is YFSETQ. V was trimmed by 0 bases and J by 2 bases, leaving 9 bases between them. This CDR3 comprises 14 residues. The CDR3 sequence: CASSLAAGPYEQYF. DNA of the CDR3: TGCGCCAGCAGCTTGGCCGCGGGCCCCTACGAGCAGTACTTC. The full variable domain, completed using reference TRBV5-1 and TRBJ2-7, is KAGVTQTPRYLIKTRGQQVTLSCSPISGHRSVSWYQQTPGQGLQFLFEYFSETQRNKGNFPGRFSGRQFSNSRSEMNVSTLELGDSALYLCASSLAAGPYEQYFGPGTRLTVT.

This clone was observed a handful of times. The chain combines TRBV2 with TRBJ1-1, with TRBD1 identical over 8 bases. The length of the CDR3 is 12 residues. Per germline, CDR1 SNHLY and CDR2 FYNNEI. V was clipped by 9 bases and J by 2 bases; unmatched bases: 2. CDR3 coding DNA: TGTGCCAGTGGACAGGGCAACACTGAAGCTTTCTTT. This translates into CASGQGNTEAFF.

The CDR3 DNA reads as TGTGCCAGCAGCTTATCTCCAGGAGGGAATGAGCAGTTCTTC. As protein: CASSLSPGGNEQFF. V gene TRBV7-8 combines with J gene TRBJ2-1, with TRBD2 as a possible D gene (6 bases). This CDR3 is 14 amino acids long. Trimming removed 2 bases at V and 7 bases at J, with 12 bases between. Germline CDR1 reads SGHVS; CDR2 reads FQNEAQ.

V is TRBV7-3 and J is TRBJ2-3; TRBD2 matches at 8 bases. The CDR3 loop spans 14 amino acids. Trimming removed 6 bases from V and 1 base from J; junction bases left unmatched: 3. Germline V CDR1 and CDR2: SGHTA, FQGTGA. In nucleotides, the CDR3 is TGTGCCAGCAGGAGCGGGGGACGCACAGATACGCAGTATTTT. This translates into CASRSGGRTDTQYF.

The chain links TRBV20-1 to TRBJ2-5; D is undetermined. Between the trimmed V and J ends, which lost 5 bases and 5 bases, there was a span of 9 bases. Germline V gives CDR1 DFQATT, CDR2 SNEGSKA (reference sequence). The CDR3 loop spans 11 amino acids. Here the CDR3 reads CSASNRETQYF. As DNA, the CDR3 is TGCAGTGCTTCAAACCGGGAGACCCAGTACTTC.

The chain uses TRBV5-6 and TRBJ1-2; the match to TRBD1 covers 8 bases. CDR3 size: 15 residues. The germline V gene has CDR1 SGHDT and CDR2 YYEEEE. Trimming cost V 4 bases and J 3 bases; bases outside gene matches: 8. CDR3 protein: CASSPAGTGDYGYTF. Written as DNA, the CDR3 is TGTGCCAGCAGCCCCGCTGGGACAGGAGACTATGGCTACACCTTC.

The V and J genes are TRBV28 and TRBJ2-4; TRBD1 aligns across 10 bases. The CDR3 covers 15 residues. Germline CDR1 and CDR2: MDHEN and SYDVKM. Unmatched junction bases numbered 3, after V lost 5 bases and J lost 2 bases. The CDR3 bases are TGTGCCAGCAGTACCGACAGGGGGCCCAAAAACATTCAGTACTTC. Its translation: CASSTDRGPKNIQYF. The full variable domain, rest sourced from reference TRBV28 and TRBJ2-4, is DVKVTQSSRYLVKRTGEKVFLECVQDMDHENMFWYRQDPGLGLRLIYFSYDVKMKEKGDIPEGYSVSREKKERFSLILESASTNQTSMYLCASSTDRGPKNIQYFGAGTRLSVL.

The chain carries TRBV5-8 and TRBJ1-1, with D possibly TRBD1 on 5 matching bases. Looked up from germline, CDR1 is SGHTS and CDR2 is YDEGEE. Trimming removed 1 base at V and 11 bases at J, with 15 bases between. This CDR3 comprises 13 residues. The DNA of the CDR3 is TGTGCCAGCAGCTTGAGAGTTAAGGGGCTCGCTTTCTTT. It codes for CASSLRVKGLAFF.

This clone appeared a few times. The genes are TRBV12-3 or TRBV12-4 and TRBJ2-7; D may be TRBD2 (5 bases). The CDR3 covers 13 residues. The V and J ends lost 3 bases and 2 bases respectively, with 8 bases between them. The DNA of the CDR3 is TGTGCCAGCAGTTTCCCGGGGACCTACGAGCAGTACTTC. Amino acids: CASSFPGTYEQYF.

The chain is built from TRBV6-1 and TRBJ2-3; the match to TRBD1 covers 12 bases. The CDR3 is made up of 16 amino acids. In germline, CDR1 is MNHNS, CDR2 SASEGT. V was clipped by 4 bases and J by 4 bases; unmatched bases: 6. The CDR3 nucleotides are TGTGCCAGCAGTGTGACCGGGACAGGGGGCGCAGATACGCAGTATTTT. Protein sequence: CASSVTGTGGADTQYF.

The V and J genes are TRBV19 and TRBJ1-1; TRBD1 matches 7 bases. The V gene's germline CDR1 is LNHDA and CDR2 SQIVND (reference sequence). The CDR3 totals 15 residues. The ends lost 5 bases at V and 0 bases at J; junction bases unmatched: 6. CDR3 amino acids: CASSARTGMNTEAFF. In DNA form, the CDR3 reads TGTGCCAGTAGTGCCCGGACAGGAATGAACACTGAAGCTTTCTTT.

In its sample, this clone was seen once. CDR3 loop: CACLGDRNFANTGELFF. CDR3 coding DNA: TGTGCCTGCTTGGGGGACAGAAATTTCGCGAACACCGGGGAGCTGTTTTTT. V gene TRBV30 combines with J gene TRBJ2-2; 7 nucleotides match TRBD1. J was trimmed by 0 bases and V by 6 bases; bases with no gene match: 13. The CDR3 consists of 17 residues. In germline, CDR1 is GTSNPN, CDR2 SVGIG (reference sequence).

The CDR3 spells CASSLGTGAITEAFF. The CDR3 DNA reads TGTGCCAGCAGTTTAGGGACAGGGGCCATAACTGAAGCTTTCTTT. The chain recombines TRBV27 with TRBJ1-1, with 10 bases aligning to TRBD1. V shed 2 bases, J shed 5 bases, and the junction held 5 bases outside the gene matches. The V gene's germline CDR1 is MNHEY and CDR2 SMNVEV (reference sequence). The CDR3 is 15 residues long.

This sequence joins TRBV29-1 and TRBJ2-1; 7 bases line up with TRBD1. CDR1 and CDR2 (germline): SQVTM, ANQGSEA. J was trimmed by 9 bases and V by 3 bases; bases with no gene match: 5. There are 12 residues in the CDR3. This chain's CDR3 is CSVDATGREQFF. Written as DNA, the CDR3 is TGCAGCGTTGACGCGACAGGGCGTGAGCAGTTCTTC.

The CDR3 coding sequence is TGTGCCAGCAGTCCCGGGACAATGGAGACCCAGTACTTC. Protein: CASSPGTMETQYF. The V and J genes are TRBV5-6 and TRBJ2-5; maybe TRBD1 (6 bases). Trimming pared 5 bases from V and 5 bases from J, leaving 13 bases between. Germline-derived CDR1 and CDR2 are SGHDT and YYEEEE. CDR3 length equals 13 residues.

The chain uses TRBV27 and TRBJ2-3; 12 bases map to TRBD1. V dropped 4 bases and J dropped 5; count of bases not matched to a gene: 10. Germline values: CDR1 MNHEY, CDR2 SMNVEV (reference sequence). This CDR3 comprises 17 residues. CDR3 amino acids: CASSSRDRGPTVDTQYF. The CDR3 DNA follows: TGTGCCAGCAGTTCCCGGGACAGGGGGCCAACTGTAGATACGCAGTATTTT.

This chain uses TRBV7-2 with TRBJ2-3; D not resolved. The CDR3 consists of 15 residues. Per germline, CDR1 SGHTA and CDR2 FQGNSA. V was shortened by 1 base and J by 2 bases, with 10 bases between the two germline ends. CDR3: CASSLDQKPTDTQYF. The CDR3 DNA sequence: TGTGCCAGCAGCTTAGACCAGAAACCCACAGATACGCAGTATTTT.

As DNA, the CDR3 is TGTGCCAGCAGCTTTTTCAGGGGGTCCTACAATGAGCAGTTCTTC. Protein product: CASSFFRGSYNEQFF. V and J are TRBV7-2 and TRBJ2-1; TRBD1 matches 7 bases. The CDR3 consists of 15 residues. Germline V gives CDR1 SGHTA, CDR2 FQGNSA. V dropped 3 bases and J dropped 1; count of bases not matched to a gene: 3.

V is TRBV19 and J is TRBJ1-4; a weak D match, TRBD1 (5 bases). The CDR3 runs to 13 residues. In germline, CDR1 is LNHDA, CDR2 SQIVND (reference sequence). V shed 6 bases and J shed 0 bases, with 5 bases lying between them. CDR3 DNA: TGTGCCAGTAGCAGGGCAACTAATGAAAAACTGTTTTTT. Translating it yields CASSRATNEKLFF.

The chain carries TRBV12-5 and TRBJ2-6, with 7 nucleotides matching TRBD1. J lost 2 bases, V lost 1 base, and 2 bases had no gene match. CDR3 length: 16 residues. CDR1 is LGHNT, CDR2 FRNRAP, per germline. The CDR3: CASGLGQGTGANVLTF. The CDR3 coding sequence is TGTGCTAGTGGTTTGGGACAGGGAACTGGGGCCAACGTCCTGACTTTC.

This chain uses TRBV12-5 with TRBJ1-5; the D gene is possibly TRBD1 (6 bases). Between the trimmed V and J ends, which lost 5 bases and 3 bases, there was a span of 11 bases. Germline-derived CDR1 and CDR2 are LGHNT and FRNRAP. CDR3 length equals 14 residues. This CDR3 is CASGRDNYNQPQHF. The CDR3 bases are TGTGCTAGTGGTCGGGACAACTACAATCAGCCCCAGCATTTT.